This T cell receptor beta chain came from a study of cytomegalovirus exposure and HLA in healthy donors. In its sample, this clone was seen once. The PCR ran on 60 Vbeta and 13 Jbeta primers. This table comes from immunoSEQ multiplex PCR, and its TCRdb copy is limited to in-frame clones, with some not included. Among 100,000 or so clones, about 78% were seen once, and the ten largest hold roughly 1.3%. The CDR3 is 16 amino acids. The germline CDR1 and CDR2 sequences are SGDLS and YYNGEE. V trimming: 4 bases; J trimming: 5 bases; junction bases outside the gene matches: 13. This receptor was identified in a man aged 25-45 years in good health and CMV-seronegative. The rearrangement links TRBV9 to TRBJ2-7; 9 bases match TRBD2. Material for sequencing was PBMCs. CDR3 nucleotide sequence: TGTGCCAGCAGCCCAAGTAGCGGGAGAGGTAGCGACGAGCAGTACTTC. Translation gives CASSPSSGRGSDEQYF.